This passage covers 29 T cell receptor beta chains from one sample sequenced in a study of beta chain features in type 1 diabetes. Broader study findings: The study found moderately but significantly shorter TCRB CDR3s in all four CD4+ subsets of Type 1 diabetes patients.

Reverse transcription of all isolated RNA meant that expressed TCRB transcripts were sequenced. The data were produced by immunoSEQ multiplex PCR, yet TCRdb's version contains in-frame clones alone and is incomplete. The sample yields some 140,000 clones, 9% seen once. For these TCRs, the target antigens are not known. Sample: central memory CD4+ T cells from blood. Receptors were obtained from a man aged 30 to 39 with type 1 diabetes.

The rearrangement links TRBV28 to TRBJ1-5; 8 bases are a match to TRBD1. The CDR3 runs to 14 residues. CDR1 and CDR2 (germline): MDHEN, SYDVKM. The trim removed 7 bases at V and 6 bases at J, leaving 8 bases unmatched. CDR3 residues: CASTHRTGSQPQHF. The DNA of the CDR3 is TGTGCCAGCACGCATCGGACAGGGAGTCAGCCCCAGCATTTT.

The CDR3 bases are TGTGCCAGCAGCTTAGATGGAGGGGACACTGAAGCTTTCTTT. It codes for CASSLDGGDTEAFF. This chain connects TRBV9 to TRBJ1-1, with D perhaps matching TRBD1 (5 bases). Germline values: CDR1 SGDLS, CDR2 YYNGEE. The V end lost 4 bases, the J end lost 3 bases, and 13 bases lay between the germline ends. The CDR3 runs to 14 residues.

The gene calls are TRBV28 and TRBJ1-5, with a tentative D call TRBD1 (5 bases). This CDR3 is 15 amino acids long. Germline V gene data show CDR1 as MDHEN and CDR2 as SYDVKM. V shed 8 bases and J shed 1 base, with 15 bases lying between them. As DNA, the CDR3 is TGTGCCAGCGTCCCCCAAAAGGGGAGCAATCAGCCCCAGCATTTT. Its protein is CASVPQKGSNQPQHF.

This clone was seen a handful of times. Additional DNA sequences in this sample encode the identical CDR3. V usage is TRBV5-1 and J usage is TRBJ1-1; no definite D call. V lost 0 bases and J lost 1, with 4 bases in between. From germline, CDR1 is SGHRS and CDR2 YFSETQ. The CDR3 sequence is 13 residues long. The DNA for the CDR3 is TGCGCCAGCAGCTTGGAGCAGAACACTGAAGCTTTCTTT. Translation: CASSLEQNTEAFF.

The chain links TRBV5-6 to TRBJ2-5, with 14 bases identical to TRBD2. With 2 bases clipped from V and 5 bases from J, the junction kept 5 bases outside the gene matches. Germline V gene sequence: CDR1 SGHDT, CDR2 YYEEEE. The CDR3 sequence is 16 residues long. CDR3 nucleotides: TGTGCCAGCAGCTTCGGACTAGCGGGGGGCGGGGAGACCCAGTACTTC. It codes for CASSFGLAGGGETQYF.

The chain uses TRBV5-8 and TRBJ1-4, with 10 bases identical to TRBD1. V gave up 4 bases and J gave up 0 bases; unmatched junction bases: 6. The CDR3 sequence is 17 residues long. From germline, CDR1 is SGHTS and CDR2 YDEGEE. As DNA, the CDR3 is TGTGCCAGCAGCCTAGGGACAGGGGCAACAACTAATGAAAAACTGTTTTTT. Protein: CASSLGTGATTNEKLFF.

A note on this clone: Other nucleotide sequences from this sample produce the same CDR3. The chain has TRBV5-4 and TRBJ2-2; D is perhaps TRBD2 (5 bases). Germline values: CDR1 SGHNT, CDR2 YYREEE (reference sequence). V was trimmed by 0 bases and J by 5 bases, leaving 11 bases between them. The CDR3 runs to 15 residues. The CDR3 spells CASSLDRGRTGELFF. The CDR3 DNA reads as TGTGCCAGCAGCTTGGATCGGGGAAGAACCGGGGAGCTGTTTTTT.

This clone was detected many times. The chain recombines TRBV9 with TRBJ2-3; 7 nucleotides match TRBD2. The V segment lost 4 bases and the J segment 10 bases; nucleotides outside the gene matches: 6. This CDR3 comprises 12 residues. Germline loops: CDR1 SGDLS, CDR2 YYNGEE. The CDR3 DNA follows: TGTGCCAGCAGCTCTTCGGGGGGTTCGCAGTATTTT. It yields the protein CASSSSGGSQYF.

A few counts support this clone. The CDR3 sequence is CASSPQSGVGTGELFF. CDR3 DNA sequence: TGTGCCAGCAGCCCCCAGAGCGGGGTTGGGACCGGGGAGCTGTTTTTT. This chain links TRBV4-2 with TRBJ2-2; 7 bases align to TRBD2. In germline, CDR1 is LGHNA, CDR2 YNFKEQ. V trimming: 4 bases; J trimming: 5 bases; junction bases outside the gene matches: 10. This CDR3 region has 16 residues.

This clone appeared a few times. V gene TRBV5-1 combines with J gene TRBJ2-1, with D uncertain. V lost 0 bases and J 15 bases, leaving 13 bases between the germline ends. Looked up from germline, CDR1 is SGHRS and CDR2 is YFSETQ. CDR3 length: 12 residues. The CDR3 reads CASSLDQYKRFF. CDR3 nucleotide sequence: TGCGCCAGCAGCTTGGATCAGTACAAGCGGTTCTTC.

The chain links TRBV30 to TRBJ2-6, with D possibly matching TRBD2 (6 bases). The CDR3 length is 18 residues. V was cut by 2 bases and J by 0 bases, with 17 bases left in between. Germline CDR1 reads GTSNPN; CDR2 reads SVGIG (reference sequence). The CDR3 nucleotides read TGTGCCTGGAGTCTGGGACTCGGGAGTTACTCTGGGGCCAACGTCCTGACTTTC. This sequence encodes CAWSLGLGSYSGANVLTF.

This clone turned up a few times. CDR3 loop: CASSFLRGMVNTEAFF. CDR3 nucleotide sequence: TGTGCCAGCAGCTTCCTGAGGGGGATGGTGAACACTGAAGCTTTCTTT. The genes are TRBV5-6 and TRBJ1-1; TRBD1 might be the D (6 bases). The V end lost 2 bases, the J end lost 0 bases, and 14 bases lay between the germline ends. The CDR3 contains 16 residues. The germline V gene encodes CDR1 SGHDT and CDR2 YYEEEE.

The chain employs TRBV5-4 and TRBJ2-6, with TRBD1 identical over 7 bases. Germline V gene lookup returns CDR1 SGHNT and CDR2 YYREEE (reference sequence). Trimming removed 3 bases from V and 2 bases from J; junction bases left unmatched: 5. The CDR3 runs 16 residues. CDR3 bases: TGTGCCAGCAGCTCAACGACAGGGACTGGGGCCAACGTCCTGACTTTC. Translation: CASSSTTGTGANVLTF.

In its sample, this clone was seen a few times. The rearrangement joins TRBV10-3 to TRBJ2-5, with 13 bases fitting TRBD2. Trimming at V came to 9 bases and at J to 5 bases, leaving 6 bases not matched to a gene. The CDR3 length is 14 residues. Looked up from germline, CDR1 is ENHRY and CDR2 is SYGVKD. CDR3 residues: CAITSGGAGETQYF. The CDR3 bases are TGTGCCATTACTAGCGGGGGGGCCGGGGAGACCCAGTACTTC.

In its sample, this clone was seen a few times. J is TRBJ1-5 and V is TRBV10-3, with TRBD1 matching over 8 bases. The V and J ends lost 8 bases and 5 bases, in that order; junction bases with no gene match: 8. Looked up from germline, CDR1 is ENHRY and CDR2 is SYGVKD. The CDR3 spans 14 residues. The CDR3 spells CAIWTGRSDQPQHF. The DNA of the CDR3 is TGTGCCATCTGGACAGGGCGATCGGATCAGCCCCAGCATTTT.

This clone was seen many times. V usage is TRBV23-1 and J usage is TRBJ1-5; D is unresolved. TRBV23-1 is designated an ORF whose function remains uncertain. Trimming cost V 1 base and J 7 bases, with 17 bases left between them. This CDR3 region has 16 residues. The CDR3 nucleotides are TGCGCCAGCAGTCAATTAGCCACCCCTACGTGGCAGCCCCAGCATTTT. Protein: CASSQLATPTWQPQHF.

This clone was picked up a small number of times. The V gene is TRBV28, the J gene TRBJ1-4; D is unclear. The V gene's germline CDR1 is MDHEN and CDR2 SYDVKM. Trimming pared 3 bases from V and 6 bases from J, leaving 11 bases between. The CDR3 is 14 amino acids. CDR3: CASSLSMLYEKLFF. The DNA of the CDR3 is TGTGCCAGCAGTTTGTCCATGTTGTATGAAAAACTGTTTTTT.

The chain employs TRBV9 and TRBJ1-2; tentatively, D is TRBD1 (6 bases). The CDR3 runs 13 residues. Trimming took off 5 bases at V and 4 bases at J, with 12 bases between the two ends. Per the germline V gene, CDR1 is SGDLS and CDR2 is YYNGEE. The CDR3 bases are TGTGCCAGCAGTTCGACAGGTTCCTATGGCTACACCTTC. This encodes CASSSTGSYGYTF.

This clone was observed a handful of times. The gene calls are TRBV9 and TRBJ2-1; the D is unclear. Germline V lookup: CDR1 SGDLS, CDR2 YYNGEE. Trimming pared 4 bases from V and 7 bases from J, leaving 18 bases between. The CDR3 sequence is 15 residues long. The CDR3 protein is CASSPSVRPTNEQFF. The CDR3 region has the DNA TGTGCCAGCAGCCCCTCAGTCCGCCCCACAAATGAGCAGTTCTTC.

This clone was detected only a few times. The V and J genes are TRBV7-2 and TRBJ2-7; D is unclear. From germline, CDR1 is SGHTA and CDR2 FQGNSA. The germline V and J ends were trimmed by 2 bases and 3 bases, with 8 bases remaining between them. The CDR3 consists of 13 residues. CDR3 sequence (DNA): TGTGCCAGCAGCTTATATTCCCTCTACGAGCAGTACTTC. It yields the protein CASSLYSLYEQYF.

The CDR3 spells CSVETGAGTDTQYF. The CDR3 coding sequence is TGCAGCGTTGAGACAGGGGCGGGCACAGATACGCAGTATTTT. This chain links TRBV29-1 with TRBJ2-3; the match to TRBD1 covers 8 bases. Germline lookup yields CDR1 SQVTM and CDR2 ANQGSEA. The trim removed 3 bases at V and 1 base at J, leaving 3 bases unmatched. CDR3 length: 14 amino acids.

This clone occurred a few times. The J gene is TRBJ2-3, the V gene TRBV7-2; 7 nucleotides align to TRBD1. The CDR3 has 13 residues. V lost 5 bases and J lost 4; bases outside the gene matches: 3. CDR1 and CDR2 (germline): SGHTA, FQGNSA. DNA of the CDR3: TGTGCCAGCAGCATGACAGGGTCAGATACGCAGTATTTT. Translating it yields CASSMTGSDTQYF.

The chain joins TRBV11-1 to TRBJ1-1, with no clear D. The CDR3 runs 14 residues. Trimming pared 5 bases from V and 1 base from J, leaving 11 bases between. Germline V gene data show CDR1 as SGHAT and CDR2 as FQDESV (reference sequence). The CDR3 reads CASSLSVWNTEAFF. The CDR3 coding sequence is TGTGCCAGCAGCCTTTCGGTGTGGAACACTGAAGCTTTCTTT.

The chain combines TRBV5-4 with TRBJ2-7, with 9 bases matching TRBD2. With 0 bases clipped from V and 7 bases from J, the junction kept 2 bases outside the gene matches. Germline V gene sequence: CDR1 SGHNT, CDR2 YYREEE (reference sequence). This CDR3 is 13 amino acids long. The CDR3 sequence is CASSLVSGGEQYF. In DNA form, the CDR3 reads TGTGCCAGCAGCTTGGTTAGCGGGGGTGAGCAGTACTTC.

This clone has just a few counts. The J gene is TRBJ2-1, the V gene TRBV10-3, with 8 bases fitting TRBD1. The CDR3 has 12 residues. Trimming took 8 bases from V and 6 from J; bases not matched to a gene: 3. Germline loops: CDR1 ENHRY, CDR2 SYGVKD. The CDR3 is CAIGTGTNEQFF. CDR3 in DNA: TGTGCCATCGGGACAGGCACCAATGAGCAGTTCTTC.

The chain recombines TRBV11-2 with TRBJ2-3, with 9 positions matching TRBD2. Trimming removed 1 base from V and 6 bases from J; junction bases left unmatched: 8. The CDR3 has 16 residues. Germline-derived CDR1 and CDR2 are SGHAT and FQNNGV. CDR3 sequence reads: CASSLGVDLAGDTQYF. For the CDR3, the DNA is TGTGCCAGCAGCTTAGGTGTAGATCTAGCGGGGGATACGCAGTATTTT.

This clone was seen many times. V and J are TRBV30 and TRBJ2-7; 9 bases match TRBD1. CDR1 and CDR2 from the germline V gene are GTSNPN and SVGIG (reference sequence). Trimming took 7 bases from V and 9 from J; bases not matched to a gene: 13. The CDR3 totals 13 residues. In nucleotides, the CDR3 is TGTGCCTATACGCCGGGACAGGGATGGGGGCAGTACTTC. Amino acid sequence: CAYTPGQGWGQYF.

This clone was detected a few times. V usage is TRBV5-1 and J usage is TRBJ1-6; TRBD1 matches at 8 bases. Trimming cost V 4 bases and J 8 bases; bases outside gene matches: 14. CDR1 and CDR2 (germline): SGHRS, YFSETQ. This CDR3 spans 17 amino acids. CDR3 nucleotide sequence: TGCGCCAGCAGCCTATCAACCGGGGGACAGGCCGATTCACCCCTCCACTTT. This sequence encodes CASSLSTGGQADSPLHF.

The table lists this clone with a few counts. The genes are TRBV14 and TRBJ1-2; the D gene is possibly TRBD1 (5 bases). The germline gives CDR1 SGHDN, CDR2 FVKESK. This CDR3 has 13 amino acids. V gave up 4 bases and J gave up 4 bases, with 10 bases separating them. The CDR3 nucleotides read TGTGCCAGCAGCCGTGACAGCTTCTATGGCTACACCTTC. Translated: CASSRDSFYGYTF.